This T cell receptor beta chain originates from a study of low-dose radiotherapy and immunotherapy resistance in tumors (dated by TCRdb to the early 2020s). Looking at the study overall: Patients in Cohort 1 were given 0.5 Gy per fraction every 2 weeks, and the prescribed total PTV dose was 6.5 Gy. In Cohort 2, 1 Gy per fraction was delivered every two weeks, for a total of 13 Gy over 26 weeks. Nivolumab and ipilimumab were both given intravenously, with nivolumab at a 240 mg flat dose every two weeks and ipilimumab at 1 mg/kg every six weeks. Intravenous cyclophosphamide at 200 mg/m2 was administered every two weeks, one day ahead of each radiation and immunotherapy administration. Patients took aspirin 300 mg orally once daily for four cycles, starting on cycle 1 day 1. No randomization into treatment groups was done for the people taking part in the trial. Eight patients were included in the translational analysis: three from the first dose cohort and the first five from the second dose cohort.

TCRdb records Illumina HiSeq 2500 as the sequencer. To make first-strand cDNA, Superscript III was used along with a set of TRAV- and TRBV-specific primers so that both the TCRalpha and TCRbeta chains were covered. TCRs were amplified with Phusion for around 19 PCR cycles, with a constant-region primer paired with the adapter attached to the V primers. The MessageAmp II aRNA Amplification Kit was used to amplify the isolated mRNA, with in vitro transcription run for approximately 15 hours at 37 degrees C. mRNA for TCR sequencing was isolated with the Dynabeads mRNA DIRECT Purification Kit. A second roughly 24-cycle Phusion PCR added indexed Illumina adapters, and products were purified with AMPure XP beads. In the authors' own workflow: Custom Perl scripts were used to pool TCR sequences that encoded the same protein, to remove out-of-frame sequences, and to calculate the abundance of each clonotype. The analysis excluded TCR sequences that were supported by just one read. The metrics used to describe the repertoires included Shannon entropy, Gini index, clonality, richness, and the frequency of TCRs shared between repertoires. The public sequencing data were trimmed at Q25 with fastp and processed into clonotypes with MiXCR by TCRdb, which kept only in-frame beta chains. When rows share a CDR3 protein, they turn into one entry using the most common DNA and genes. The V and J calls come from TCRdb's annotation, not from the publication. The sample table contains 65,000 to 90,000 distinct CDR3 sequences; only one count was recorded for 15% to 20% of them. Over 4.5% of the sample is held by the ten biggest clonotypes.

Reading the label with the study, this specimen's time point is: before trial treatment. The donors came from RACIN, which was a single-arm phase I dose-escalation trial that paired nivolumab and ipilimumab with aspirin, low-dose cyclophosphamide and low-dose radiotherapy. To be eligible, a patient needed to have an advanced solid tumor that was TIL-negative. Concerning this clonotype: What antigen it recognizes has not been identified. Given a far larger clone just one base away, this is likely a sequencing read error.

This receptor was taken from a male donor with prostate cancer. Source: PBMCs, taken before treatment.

For the CDR3, the sequence is CASSFAGTNNEQYF. Here is the DNA: TGTGCCAGCAGCTTCGCCGGGACAAACAATGAGCAGTACTTC. This receptor chain uses TRBV5-6 and TRBJ2-7; a tentative D match to TRBD1 spans 6 bases. V loses 2 bases of germline sequence and J loses 7 bases, and the interval between the two ends is 16 bases. There are 14 amino acids in the CDR3, from cysteine to phenylalanine inclusive. CDR3 DNA is the only sequence kept; it has 42 bases, read in frame from the first base. The germline V gene specifies SGHDT as CDR1 and YYEEEE as CDR2.